The 12 T cell receptor beta chains listed next were all sequenced from one sample in a study of PD-1 blockade in classical Hodgkin lymphoma. Repertoires were generated with immunoSEQ multiplex PCR, while TCRdb's copy carries only in-frame clones and drops some. This table has fewer than 90,000 clones, 93% appearing once. Each patient experienced a relapse that followed autologous stem cell transplantation, and brentuximab vedotin exposure varied. Sequencing used peripheral blood mononuclear cells (PBMCs), obtained at baseline. All receptors come from a human donor with classical Hodgkin lymphoma.

The CDR3 sequence is CASNPTSGNTINEQFF. Written as DNA, the CDR3 is TGTGCCAGCAACCCGACTAGCGGCAATACAATCAATGAGCAGTTCTTC. The chain has TRBV14 and TRBJ2-1, with TRBD2 matching over 9 bases. Losses at the gene ends were 7 bases for V and 6 bases for J; bases not matched to a gene: 13. The CDR3 extends over 16 amino acids. Germline V gives CDR1 SGHDN, CDR2 FVKESK.

The chain links TRBV7-3 to TRBJ2-5, with 10 bases identical to TRBD1. The germline V gene has CDR1 SGHTA and CDR2 FQGTGA. V gave up 3 bases and J gave up 2 bases; unmatched junction bases: 3. The CDR3 is 15 amino acids. The CDR3 DNA is TGTGCCAGCAGCTTCGGGACAGGGGTTCAAGAGACCCAGTACTTC. Its translation is CASSFGTGVQETQYF.

The rearrangement joins TRBV12-5 to TRBJ1-5, with a possible D match to TRBD1 (5 bases). Germline values: CDR1 LGHNT, CDR2 FRNRAP. The CDR3 has 17 amino acids. Between the trimmed V and J ends, which lost 3 bases and 3 bases, there was a span of 18 bases. CDR3 nucleotides: TGTGCTAGTGGTTTTACCCACCGGGACGGTTACAATCAGCCCCAGCATTTT. Amino acid sequence: CASGFTHRDGYNQPQHF.

This rearrangement joins TRBV6-1 to TRBJ1-1; D perhaps matches TRBD1 (6 bases). Germline CDR1 reads MNHNS; CDR2 reads SASEGT. The CDR3 length is 17 residues. V gave up 2 bases and J gave up 5 bases, with 21 bases separating them. CDR3 nucleotides: TGTGCCAGCAGTGAACAAGTTGGGGCCAGGGGTTGGACTGAAGCTTTCTTT. Protein: CASSEQVGARGWTEAFF.

A few counts support this clone. The sample carries other DNA sequences with the same CDR3. The chain links TRBV27 to TRBJ2-7; possibly TRBD1 or TRBD2 for D (5 bases each). Germline-derived CDR1 and CDR2 are MNHEY and SMNVEV (reference sequence). Deletions cut 2 bases from V and 4 bases from J, with 12 bases between. This CDR3 region has 14 residues. The CDR3 sequence is CASSLGQGGYEQYF. The CDR3 DNA sequence: TGTGCCAGCAGTTTAGGCCAGGGCGGGTACGAGCAGTACTTC.

The chain carries TRBV7-9 and TRBJ2-5, with 7 bases fitting TRBD1. The CDR3 spans 19 residues. V dropped 10 bases and J dropped 2; count of bases not matched to a gene: 25. The germline CDR1 and CDR2 sequences are SEHNR and FQNEAQ (reference sequence). CDR3 bases: TGTGCCACCTGGGTGTCAGATACAGAACAAATACAGGGGCAAGAGACCCAGTACTTC. Translation gives CATWVSDTEQIQGQETQYF.

The genes are TRBV10-3 and TRBJ2-1; weak D call: TRBD2 (7 bases). The CDR3 consists of 18 residues. Germline CDR1 is ENHRY and CDR2 is SYGVKD. Trimming removed 5 bases at V and 3 bases at J, with 23 bases between. CDR3 amino acids: CAISPVGGAVDDYNEQFF. CDR3 bases: TGTGCCATCAGTCCCGTGGGGGGGGCGGTCGATGACTACAATGAGCAGTTCTTC.

This chain connects TRBV7-3 to TRBJ1-2, with 8 positions matching TRBD1. V lost 5 bases, J lost 8 bases, and 10 bases stayed unmatched. This CDR3 is 14 amino acids long. The germline V gene encodes CDR1 SGHTA and CDR2 FQGTGA. CDR3 in DNA: TGTGCCAGCAGCCCCCGACAGGGGCCGGTGGGCTACACCTTC. Translating it yields CASSPRQGPVGYTF.

Worth noting for this clone: The junction shows a germline mismatch at one end, possibly a read error. The chain combines TRBV2 with TRBJ1-3; 10 bases line up with TRBD1. This CDR3 region has 18 residues. Germline CDR1 is SNHLY and CDR2 is FYNNEI. The CDR3 is CAGSVDRGPVISGNTIYF. Written as DNA, the CDR3 is TGTGCCGGCAGTGTCGACAGGGGGCCTGTTATCTCTGGAAACACCATATATTTT.

The chain uses TRBV29-1 and TRBJ2-3, with TRBD2 identical over 8 bases. J lost 0 bases, V lost 4 bases, and 3 bases had no gene match. The germline gives CDR1 SQVTM, CDR2 ANQGSEA. CDR3 size: 14 residues. The DNA of the CDR3 is TGCAGCGTTGCCAGCGGGGGAAGCACAGATACGCAGTATTTT. This encodes CSVASGGSTDTQYF.

V gene TRBV27 combines with J gene TRBJ1-2; possibly TRBD1 for D (6 bases). This CDR3 is 14 amino acids long. Germline V gene data show CDR1 as MNHEY and CDR2 as SMNVEV (reference sequence). The germline V and J ends were trimmed by 7 bases and 2 bases, with 14 bases remaining between them. The CDR3 nucleotides are TGTGCCAGCACCAGACTAGGGGGGAACTATGGCTACACCTTC. This codes for CASTRLGGNYGYTF.

The CDR3 region is CASSGGVGDGYQPQHF. In nucleotides, the CDR3 is TGTGCCAGTAGCGGAGGTGTAGGGGACGGCTATCAGCCCCAGCATTTT. This rearrangement joins TRBV19 to TRBJ1-5; TRBD1 is a possible D gene (5 bases). The CDR3 is 16 amino acids. Germline lookup yields CDR1 LNHDA and CDR2 SQIVND (reference sequence). V gave up 6 bases and J gave up 5 bases, with 20 bases separating them.